The 30 T cell receptor beta chains reported below all come from one sample, sequenced in a study of cytomegalovirus exposure and HLA in healthy donors. Some clones are missing from TCRdb's copy, which holds only in-frame ones; the method was immunoSEQ multiplex PCR. This table has more than 120,000 clones, around nine tenths appearing once. Sample: PBMCs. The receptors were sampled from a man between 18 and 29 years old in good health and CMV-seropositive.

This chain joins TRBV15 and TRBJ1-5; D is uncertain. This CDR3 spans 15 amino acids. V was pared by 0 bases and J by 4 bases, with 10 bases between. CDR1 is LNHNV and CDR2 is YYDKDF in the germline V gene (reference sequence). The CDR3 sequence is CATSRDDWVNQPQHF. CDR3 DNA sequence: TGTGCCACCAGCAGAGACGACTGGGTTAATCAGCCCCAGCATTTT.

The gene calls are TRBV5-4 and TRBJ1-1; D is possibly TRBD1 (5 bases). The V end was cut by 1 base, the J end by 0 bases, with 7 bases between. This CDR3 region has 14 residues. Per germline, CDR1 SGHNT and CDR2 YYREEE (reference sequence). CDR3 region: CASSLQGVNTEAFF. CDR3 coding DNA: TGTGCCAGCAGCTTGCAAGGGGTGAACACTGAAGCTTTCTTT.

The chain joins TRBV19 to TRBJ2-3; 7 nucleotides align to TRBD2. Trimming took 4 bases from V and 3 from J; bases not matched to a gene: 10. CDR1 is LNHDA and CDR2 is SQIVND in the germline V gene (reference sequence). CDR3 size: 16 residues. In nucleotides, the CDR3 is TGTGCCAGTAGTACCCCGGGAGGACGAGCAACAGATACGCAGTATTTT. Translated, it gives CASSTPGGRATDTQYF.

The rearrangement links TRBV14 to TRBJ2-5, with D tentatively TRBD1 (5 bases). Germline CDR1 SGHDN, CDR2 FVKESK. The CDR3 consists of 17 residues. V was cut by 0 bases and J by 2 bases, with 16 bases left in between. The CDR3 nucleotides are TGTGCCAGCAGCCAAGATATCGCCAGGGCCTGGCAAGAGACCCAGTACTTC. Protein product: CASSQDIARAWQETQYF.

This chain uses TRBV10-2 with TRBJ1-1, with 8 nucleotides matching TRBD1. The CDR3 extends over 13 amino acids. Germline V gives CDR1 WSHSY, CDR2 SAAADI. After removal of 5 bases from V and 4 bases from J, the junction contained 3 bases not matched to a gene. The CDR3 here is CASSYTGGTEAFF. The CDR3 coding sequence is TGCGCCAGCAGTTATACAGGGGGCACTGAAGCTTTCTTT.

The chain combines TRBV29-1 with TRBJ1-1; 7 bases line up with TRBD1. Germline CDR1 reads SQVTM; CDR2 reads ANQGSEA. This CDR3 is 13 amino acids long. Germline trimming cut 4 bases from V and 2 bases from J; bases unmatched to any gene: 4. CDR3: CSVVGGGNTEAFF. CDR3 in DNA: TGCAGCGTTGTAGGGGGCGGTAACACTGAAGCTTTCTTT.

This clone was recorded a few times. Relative to the germline gene, one junction end is altered; a read error may explain this. The chain is built from TRBV10-3 and TRBJ2-7, with 7 bases fitting TRBD1. The CDR3 contains 15 residues. In germline, CDR1 is ENHRY, CDR2 SYGVKD. This CDR3 reads CASSYQTGSSYEQYF. CDR3 DNA sequence: TGTGCCAGCAGTTACCAGACAGGGAGCTCCTACGAGCAGTACTTC.

CDR3 coding DNA: TGCGCCAGCAGTTTGCGGACAGGGTCCGGGGAGCTGTTTTTT. As protein: CASSLRTGSGELFF. This chain uses TRBV5-1 with TRBJ2-2; 8 positions agree with TRBD1. The length of the CDR3 is 14 residues. Trimming cost V 5 bases and J 6 bases; bases outside gene matches: 6. Germline CDR1 SGHRS, CDR2 YFSETQ.

This rearrangement joins TRBV5-1 to TRBJ2-1; 9 bases align to TRBD1. The ends lost 7 bases at V and 5 bases at J; junction bases unmatched: 10. The CDR3 spans 15 residues. Germline V gene data show CDR1 as SGHRS and CDR2 as YFSETQ. The CDR3 loop reads CASHNRDRVNNEQFF. The CDR3 region has the DNA TGCGCCAGCCACAATAGGGACAGGGTTAACAATGAGCAGTTCTTC.

V usage is TRBV18 and J usage is TRBJ2-1; 8 positions agree with TRBD1. The CDR3 is made up of 16 amino acids. Germline values: CDR1 KGHSH, CDR2 LQKENI. J lost 3 bases, V lost 5 bases, and 9 bases had no gene match. CDR3 in amino acids: CASSSQGALGYNEQFF. CDR3 DNA sequence: TGTGCCAGCTCATCCCAGGGGGCGTTGGGCTACAATGAGCAGTTCTTC.

V is TRBV9 and J is TRBJ1-1; 10 nucleotides align to TRBD1. This CDR3 is built from 14 residues. Germline V gives CDR1 SGDLS, CDR2 YYNGEE. Losses at the gene ends were 3 bases for V and 5 bases for J; bases not matched to a gene: 4. CDR3 residues: CASSGRQGATEAFF. As DNA, the CDR3 is TGTGCCAGCAGCGGACGACAGGGGGCGACTGAAGCTTTCTTT.

The J gene is TRBJ2-2, the V gene TRBV5-6, with D unresolved. CDR1 SGHDT and CDR2 YYEEEE come from the germline V gene. This CDR3 is 12 amino acids long. Trimming cost V 0 bases and J 8 bases, with 5 bases left between them. The CDR3 nucleotides read TGTGCCAGCAGCTTGGCCTTTGGGGAGCTGTTTTTT. Translated, it gives CASSLAFGELFF.

This rearrangement joins TRBV15 to TRBJ1-2; D perhaps matches TRBD1 (5 bases). The CDR3 extends over 12 amino acids. V was cut by 4 bases and J by 9 bases, with 12 bases left in between. Per the germline V gene, CDR1 is LNHNV and CDR2 is YYDKDF (reference sequence). This CDR3 is CATSTDRGSYTF. For the CDR3, the DNA is TGTGCCACCAGCACGGATCGGGGGAGCTACACCTTC.

This clone has just a few counts. The chain has TRBV5-5 and TRBJ1-3; possibly TRBD1 for D (6 bases). The CDR3 sequence is 16 residues long. Germline loops: CDR1 SGHKS, CDR2 YYEKEE (reference sequence). Trimming took off 1 base at V and 4 bases at J, with 15 bases between the two ends. CDR3 DNA sequence: TGTGCCAGCAGCTTGATATCTGACAGGTCAGGAAACACCATATATTTT. It specifies CASSLISDRSGNTIYF.

This clone is a singleton in its sample. This chain joins TRBV7-8 and TRBJ1-5, with D uncertain. Trimming removed 5 bases from V and 4 bases from J, with 15 bases in between. Per germline, CDR1 SGHVS and CDR2 FQNEAQ. This CDR3 region has 15 residues. The CDR3 DNA is TGTGCCAGCAGCCCCCTAAGCGCCCAGAATCAGCCCCAGCATTTT. Amino acid sequence: CASSPLSAQNQPQHF.

J is TRBJ2-2 and V is TRBV6-4; TRBD2 matches at 7 bases. The CDR3 is 14 amino acids. J was trimmed by 3 bases and V by 6 bases; bases with no gene match: 4. Germline V lookup: CDR1 MRHNA, CDR2 SNTAGT. The CDR3 loop reads CASRTGGDTGELFF. CDR3 coding DNA: TGTGCCAGCAGAACGGGGGGTGACACCGGGGAGCTGTTTTTT.

The chain has TRBV30 and TRBJ1-1; a possible D gene is TRBD1 (5 bases). Per germline, CDR1 GTSNPN and CDR2 SVGIG (reference sequence). The CDR3 is 11 amino acids. Between the trimmed V and J ends, which lost 5 bases and 1 base, there was a span of 5 bases. This CDR3 reads CAWDRNTEAFF. The CDR3, as DNA: TGTGCCTGGGACAGGAACACTGAAGCTTTCTTT.

The chain has TRBV7-2 and TRBJ2-7, with 9 positions matching TRBD1. CDR1 and CDR2 (germline): SGHTA, FQGNSA. The V segment lost 5 bases and the J segment 5 bases; nucleotides outside the gene matches: 7. This CDR3 is 14 amino acids long. The CDR3 sequence is CASSRGQGNHEQYF. The CDR3 DNA reads TGTGCCAGCAGCCGAGGACAGGGGAACCACGAGCAGTACTTC.

The V gene is TRBV2, the J gene TRBJ2-1; possible D gene TRBD2, 5 bases. The CDR3 has 13 amino acids. Germline-derived CDR1 and CDR2 are SNHLY and FYNNEI. With 9 bases removed from V and 5 bases from J, the gap between germline ends came to 14 bases. Here the CDR3 reads CARITDGNNEQFF. The CDR3 nucleotides read TGTGCCAGGATTACGGACGGGAACAATGAGCAGTTCTTC.

This rearrangement joins TRBV7-9 to TRBJ1-3; D not certain. The germline V gene encodes CDR1 SEHNR and CDR2 FQNEAQ (reference sequence). CDR3 size: 12 residues. V lost 5 bases to trimming and J lost 2 bases, with 4 bases between them. The chain's CDR3 is CASSPTGNTIYF. The CDR3 DNA follows: TGTGCCAGCAGCCCAACTGGAAACACCATATATTTT.

The chain uses TRBV6-5 and TRBJ2-7; no reliable D call. The CDR3 consists of 14 residues. V was clipped by 7 bases and J by 0 bases, with 13 bases between them. Looked up from germline, CDR1 is MNHEY and CDR2 is SVGAGI. The CDR3 DNA is TGTGCCAGCATCTCCCCGGGTAGCTCCTACGAGCAGTACTTC. Translated, it gives CASISPGSSYEQYF.

This clone occurred once. The same CDR3 is also encoded by other DNA sequences in this sample. This sequence joins TRBV19 and TRBJ2-2; TRBD1 might be the D (6 bases). This CDR3 is 14 amino acids long. Between the trimmed V and J ends, which lost 7 bases and 2 bases, there was a span of 11 bases. Germline-derived CDR1 and CDR2 are LNHDA and SQIVND (reference sequence). The CDR3 DNA is TGTGCCAGTAAGGAACAGGGAAACACCGGGGAGCTGTTTTTT. Translating it yields CASKEQGNTGELFF.

The chain has TRBV5-4 and TRBJ1-2, with a possible D match to TRBD1 (5 bases). The V end was cut by 2 bases, the J end by 2 bases, with 7 bases between. Germline V CDR1 and CDR2: SGHNT, YYREEE (reference sequence). The CDR3 covers 13 residues. Here the CDR3 DNA reads TGTGCCAGCAGCTTACAGGAGAACTATGGCTACACCTTC. Translation: CASSLQENYGYTF.

The gene calls are TRBV27 and TRBJ1-5, with 10 bases identical to TRBD1. Germline lookup yields CDR1 MNHEY and CDR2 SMNVEV (reference sequence). This CDR3 is 15 amino acids long. V lost 4 bases and J lost 1; bases outside the gene matches: 1. CDR3 DNA: TGTGCCAGCAGTTCGGGACAGGGGAGCAATCAGCCCCAGCATTTT. Translating gives CASSSGQGSNQPQHF.

This CDR3 reads CANKRGGVEQFF. DNA of the CDR3: TGTGCCAACAAGCGGGGGGGCGTTGAGCAGTTCTTC. The rearrangement uses TRBV27 and TRBJ2-1, with 10 bases lining up with TRBD2. Per germline, CDR1 MNHEY and CDR2 SMNVEV (reference sequence). This CDR3 region has 12 residues. The V gene end was trimmed by 10 bases and the J gene end by 9 bases; junction bases not matched to a gene: 6.

The chain has TRBV9 and TRBJ2-2, with 12 positions matching TRBD1. Trimming removed 2 bases from V and 6 bases from J; junction bases left unmatched: 5. This CDR3 has 16 residues. Germline CDR1 is SGDLS and CDR2 is YYNGEE. CDR3 sequence reads: CASSVPGQGAPGELFF. The CDR3 region has the DNA TGTGCCAGCAGCGTTCCGGGACAGGGGGCTCCCGGGGAGCTGTTTTTT.

The CDR3 nucleotides read TGTGCCAGCAGCTTAGATAGGTCGGAGTGGGGAGACGAAGCTTTCTTT. Translation: CASSLDRSEWGDEAFF. The V and J genes are TRBV11-2 and TRBJ1-1, with no clear D. V lost 0 bases and J lost 8, with 19 bases in between. Germline V gene data show CDR1 as SGHAT and CDR2 as FQNNGV. The CDR3 totals 16 residues.

The rearrangement links TRBV2 to TRBJ2-5; 10 bases fit TRBD2. Germline V lookup: CDR1 SNHLY, CDR2 FYNNEI. With V trimmed by 5 bases and J by 4 bases, 7 bases remained unmatched. The CDR3 runs to 15 residues. The CDR3 sequence is CASSQIAGGRETQYF. The CDR3 DNA follows: TGTGCCAGCAGTCAGATAGCGGGGGGCAGAGAGACCCAGTACTTC.

The chain couples TRBV7-9 to TRBJ2-5; 8 positions agree with TRBD2. J was trimmed by 0 bases and V by 5 bases; bases with no gene match: 11. This CDR3 is built from 17 residues. CDR1 and CDR2 from the germline V gene are SEHNR and FQNEAQ (reference sequence). The CDR3 DNA sequence: TGTGCCAGCAGCCCTGGCTTGGTAGCGGGGTACCAAGAGACCCAGTACTTC. It codes for CASSPGLVAGYQETQYF. The entire variable domain, with the rest obtained from reference TRBV7-9 and TRBJ2-5, is as follows: DTGVSQNPRHKITKRGQNVTFRCDPISEHNRLYWYRQTLGQGPEFLTYFQNEAQLEKSRLLSDRFSAERPKGSFSTLEIQRTEQGDSAMYLCASSPGLVAGYQETQYFGPGTRLLVL.

The gene calls are TRBV10-3 and TRBJ2-1, with 16 bases that match TRBD2. Germline V gene data show CDR1 as ENHRY and CDR2 as SYGVKD. J was trimmed by 6 bases and V by 6 bases; bases with no gene match: 2. The CDR3 has 15 residues. For the CDR3, the DNA is TGTGCCATCAGGGGGACTAGCGGGAGGGCCAATGAGCAGTTCTTC. The encoded protein is CAIRGTSGRANEQFF.